Listed here is a single T cell receptor (beta chain). The sample originates from a study of cytomegalovirus exposure and HLA in healthy donors. This CDR3 spans 15 amino acids. The germline V gene encodes CDR1 MNHEY and CDR2 SMNVEV (reference sequence). The J segment lost 1 base and the V segment lost 1 base, leaving 2 bases of the junction unmatched. With 60 Vbeta and 13 Jbeta primers, the PCR was carried out. Method: immunoSEQ multiplex PCR; TCRdb's copy keeps in-frame clones and lacks some. The data contain fewer than 200,000 clones, 87% of them singletons. The J gene is TRBJ1-1, the V gene TRBV27, with TRBD1 matching 8 bases. The sequenced material came from PBMCs. This sequence originates from a boy younger than 10 in good health and CMV-seronegative. The CDR3, as DNA: TGTGCCAGCAGTTTATTAGGGACAGGGAACACTGAAGCTTTCTTT. It codes for CASSLLGTGNTEAFF.